The 14 T cell receptor beta chains given below trace back to one sample, sequenced in a study of cytomegalovirus exposure and HLA in healthy donors (dated by TCRdb to the late 2010s). The library relied on the immunoSEQ multiplex PCR assay. For the multiplex PCR, a mixture combining 60 forward primers for TCR Vbeta segments and 13 reverse primers for TCR Jbeta segments was used. The immuneACCESS repertoire file appears here via TCRdb, limited to in-frame rearrangements. These files lack a portion of the clones; in checked studies, under half of the deficit traces to unresolved V genes, and the cause of the others is not known. The sample records 100,000 or so clones, roughly four fifths of which are singletons. In total, the top ten clones hold under 1.5% of the sample. Sample: PBMCs. The receptors were sampled from a man aged 35 to 55 in good health and CMV-seronegative.

This sequence joins TRBV29-1 and TRBJ2-1, with TRBD2 matching 12 bases. The junction had 7 bases not matched to a gene; V was cut back by 1 base and J by 9 bases. The CDR3 spans 15 residues. Per the germline V gene, CDR1 is SQVTM and CDR2 is ANQGSEA. CDR3 region: CSVEGGTSGLAEQFF. The CDR3 region has the DNA TGCAGCGTTGAAGGCGGGACTAGCGGGCTGGCTGAGCAGTTCTTC.

The CDR3 reads CASRGRPGQETQYF. The CDR3 DNA reads as TGTGCCAGCAGGGGGAGGCCGGGCCAAGAGACCCAGTACTTC. The chain combines TRBV6-5 with TRBJ2-5; D may be TRBD2 (6 bases). CDR3 length: 14 amino acids. Germline V lookup: CDR1 MNHEY, CDR2 SVGAGI. V was shortened by 6 bases and J by 1 base, with 12 bases between the two germline ends.

V is TRBV11-3 and J is TRBJ2-2, with 8 bases that match TRBD1. Germline values: CDR1 SGHNT, CDR2 YENEEA. The V gene end was trimmed by 6 bases and the J gene end by 6 bases; junction bases not matched to a gene: 12. The CDR3 totals 16 residues. The CDR3: CASRPRTGSGAGELFF. CDR3 bases: TGTGCCAGCAGACCACGGACAGGGTCTGGGGCCGGGGAGCTGTTTTTT.

In its sample, this clone was seen a few times. This chain links TRBV10-3 with TRBJ2-5; 9 bases align to TRBD2. J lost 5 bases, V lost 4 bases, and 11 bases had no gene match. The CDR3 extends over 16 amino acids. Germline CDR1 is ENHRY and CDR2 is SYGVKD. Here the CDR3 DNA reads TGTGCCATCAGTGTGGCTAGCGGGGATCTCGGGGAGACCCAGTACTTC. It codes for CAISVASGDLGETQYF.

The table lists this clone with many counts. The chain joins TRBV2 to TRBJ2-3, with 9 nucleotides matching TRBD2. This CDR3 spans 15 amino acids. The ends lost 6 bases at V and 1 base at J; junction bases unmatched: 5. Germline CDR1 is SNHLY and CDR2 is FYNNEI. In DNA, the CDR3 is TGTGCCAGCAGCGGAGCTAGCGGGGGCACAGATACGCAGTATTTT. It specifies CASSGASGGTDTQYF.

The chain uses TRBV4-1 and TRBJ2-4; the D gene is possibly TRBD2 (6 bases). The V gene's germline CDR1 is MGHRA and CDR2 YSYEKL. CDR3 size: 17 residues. The V gene lost 1 base and the J gene lost 3 bases, with 16 bases spanning the gap. CDR3 coding DNA: TGCGCCAGCAGCCAAGCCAATTTAATGGGAGGCAAAAACATTCAGTACTTC. Protein: CASSQANLMGGKNIQYF.

This clone has more than one count but fewer than ten. The CDR3 region is CASSWTGNNYGYTF. The CDR3 DNA sequence: TGTGCCAGCAGTTGGACAGGCAATAACTATGGCTACACCTTC. The chain recombines TRBV28 with TRBJ1-2; 7 bases fit TRBD1. CDR1 is MDHEN, CDR2 SYDVKM, per germline. The CDR3 runs to 14 residues. Unmatched junction bases numbered 3, after V lost 4 bases and J lost 1 base.

This clone appeared a single time. This chain connects TRBV6-1 to TRBJ1-6; tentative D call: TRBD1 (5 bases). CDR1 and CDR2 from the germline V gene are MNHNS and SASEGT. V lost 1 base and J lost 2, with 15 bases in between. CDR3 length equals 18 residues. The CDR3 DNA sequence: TGTGCCAGCAGTGAAGACGCCCCGGGGGGGGCCTATAATTCACCCCTCCACTTT. Amino acids: CASSEDAPGGAYNSPLHF.

J is TRBJ2-3 and V is TRBV4-2; TRBD2 is a possible D gene (6 bases). Germline CDR1 is LGHNA and CDR2 is YNFKEQ. Trimming left V 1 base short and J 1 base short, with 18 bases between. The CDR3 length is 18 residues. Here the CDR3 DNA reads TGTGCCAGCAGCCAAGTCGGCGGGGTCGGGCTTGGCACAGATACGCAGTATTTT. Its protein product is CASSQVGGVGLGTDTQYF.

The CDR3 DNA is TGTGCCAGCAGTGATAAGACTAGCGGTTCGCAAATGCAGTTCTTC. Translated: CASSDKTSGSQMQFF. This chain links TRBV6-1 with TRBJ2-1; TRBD2 matches 9 bases. The V and J ends lost 3 bases and 12 bases, in that order; junction bases with no gene match: 12. The length of the CDR3 is 15 residues. CDR1 and CDR2 (germline): MNHNS, SASEGT.

This clone was observed a single time. This chain uses TRBV28 with TRBJ2-5; TRBD2 matches at 10 bases. Germline loops: CDR1 MDHEN, CDR2 SYDVKM. With V trimmed by 6 bases and J by 4 bases, 8 bases remained unmatched. This CDR3 is built from 15 residues. The CDR3 loop is CASRIPTSGAETQYF. In DNA, the CDR3 is TGTGCCAGCAGGATCCCCACTAGCGGGGCAGAGACCCAGTACTTC.

The chain joins TRBV19 to TRBJ2-2; possible D gene TRBD1, 6 bases. The ends were cut back, 5 bases at V and 6 bases at J, with 13 bases in the middle. From germline, CDR1 is LNHDA and CDR2 SQIVND (reference sequence). This CDR3 comprises 14 residues. The CDR3 is CASSRIQGSGELFF. For the CDR3, the DNA is TGTGCCAGTAGTCGGATACAGGGATCCGGGGAGCTGTTTTTT.

The table lists this clone with a few counts. CDR3 nucleotide sequence: TGTGCCATCAGTGTCGCGCAGGGAAACTACGAGCAGTACTTC. It specifies CAISVAQGNYEQYF. The gene calls are TRBV10-3 and TRBJ2-7; the D gene is possibly TRBD1 (5 bases). The CDR3 covers 14 residues. The V gene lost 4 bases and the J gene lost 3 bases, with 13 bases spanning the gap. Germline CDR1 reads ENHRY; CDR2 reads SYGVKD.

The V gene is TRBV11-2, the J gene TRBJ1-2, with D maybe TRBD1 (6 bases). Germline V gives CDR1 SGHAT, CDR2 FQNNGV. Trimming shortened V by 3 bases and J by 0 bases, and 14 bases separated the two germline ends. The CDR3 consists of 16 residues. The CDR3 DNA sequence: TGTGCCAGCAGCTTGGCCCGGGACAAAGCTAACTATGGCTACACCTTC. Its translation: CASSLARDKANYGYTF.